The TCR beta chain described here comes from a study of blood T cell repertoires in COVID-19 (dated by TCRdb to 2018 to 2020). About the study as a whole: Collaborator samples came from the United States, Italy and Spain and covered acute and convalescent phases of COVID-19. Where available, HLA class I and class II types were obtained from metadata supplied by the sample provider rather than from assay-based typing. Nearly every sample came with metadata listing a de-identified subject ID, COVID-19 status, age in years and sex. The repertoires were made available in a free public database intended to serve as a resource for research on the immune response to SARS-CoV-2. Deeply sampled blood TCRbeta repertoires from subjects exposed to, actively infected with, or recovered from COVID-19 were included in the dataset. The material from the prospective study consisted of cDNA or gDNA derived from T cells, B-cell-depleted T cells, or PBMCs. Samples came from the ongoing ImmuneRACE study (first 160 participants) plus 1,254 subjects from 6 global collaborators. Overall study outcomes, separate from this receptor: How much clinical and demographic metadata was included differed by source and by participant, and the metadata was provided uncurated.

V loses 3 bases of germline sequence and J loses 5 bases, and the interval between the two ends is 11 bases. CDR1 and CDR2, per the germline V gene, are KGHSH and LQKENI. The CDR3, from cysteine to phenylalanine, totals 13 residues. The only DNA kept is the CDR3, 39 bases in frame from the first base. In Seattle, one collaborating source enrolled patients while the infection was active and tracked those patients longitudinally over the course of disease. Collaborating institutions collected whole blood in K2EDTA tubes following their own protocols. Collaborator samples were shipped for TCRbeta analysis as frozen whole blood, isolated PBMCs, or DNA extracted from either sample type. TCRbeta CDR3 regions were amplified from genomic DNA by means of the immunoSEQ Assay, a bias-controlled multiplex PCR. The study's own analysis went as follows. Within the assay, amplification of reference gene primers was used to estimate how many nucleated cells each sample contained. To quantify the absolute abundance of each unique TCRbeta CDR3 rearrangement, sequence reads were collapsed and filtered. For each sample, productive Simpson clonality was calculated as the square root of Simpson's diversity index over productive rearrangements. What TCRdb holds here is the immuneACCESS table cut down to in-frame rearrangements. Part of the clones is not present; checked against another copy, under half of the missing clones reflect an unresolved V gene, and the others are unexplained. V, J and clone size are taken as reported in that table, and D and trimming were inferred from the DNA itself. The sample yields about 170,000 clones; 80% to 90% were counted once. Approximately 11% of the sample is in the top ten clones.

Points on this clone: The clone's antigen remains unknown. Nothing much larger sits one base from this clone, and base qualities are not available.

The clonotype comes from a woman aged 60 to 75 with COVID-19, enrolled during active disease. The sequencing sample was made of peripheral blood. The chain joins TRBV18 to TRBJ2-7; the D gene is perhaps TRBD2, on 5 matching bases. The CDR3 region: CASSPPGSDEQYF. The nucleotides read TGTGCCAGCTCACCCCCGGGTAGCGACGAGCAGTACTTC.